This T cell receptor beta chain is drawn from a study of OX40 agonist ivuxolimab in advanced cancers. CDR1 and CDR2 from the germline V gene are MNHEY and SVGAGI. V lost 4 bases, J lost 2 bases, and 11 bases lay in between. The CDR3 runs to 15 residues. Clones were read by immunoSEQ multiplex PCR, and TCRdb kept only the in-frame ones, dropping some. Of some 64,000 clones in the sample, approximately 90% were seen once. The source was CD4+ or CD8+ T cells sorted from blood, collected in a trial of the OX40 agonist ivuxolimab. This receptor was identified in an adult with an advanced solid tumor such as melanoma, head and neck, liver or kidney cancer. The chain is built from TRBV6-5 and TRBJ2-2, with D possibly TRBD1 on 6 matching bases. The CDR3 reads CASSLDRINTGELFF. CDR3 DNA sequence: TGTGCCAGCAGTTTAGACAGGATTAACACCGGGGAGCTGTTTTTT.